Sequencing of this T cell receptor (beta chain) was carried out in a study of blood T cell repertoires in COVID-19. Overall study context: Acute and convalescent COVID-19 samples came from the United States, Italy and Spain. The cDNA or gDNA used as material had been derived from T cells, B-cell-depleted T cells, or PBMCs.

The repertoire was sequenced with immunoSEQ multiplex PCR; TCRdb's copy has only in-frame clones and lacks some. Of hundreds of thousands of clones listed, roughly 85% are singletons. With 4 bases clipped from V and 0 bases from J, the junction kept 9 bases outside the gene matches. CDR3 length equals 16 residues. Looked up from germline, CDR1 is SGHDT and CDR2 is YYEEEE. The chain carries TRBV5-6 and TRBJ1-1, with TRBD1 identical over 7 bases. The sequenced sample consisted of PBMCs or T cells enriched from blood (not recorded which). The clonotype comes from a woman in her fifties or sixties who had recovered from COVID-19. CDR3 sequence (DNA): TGTGCCAGCAGCCCGAGGGGGCAGGGGCTGAACACTGAAGCTTTCTTT. Translation gives CASSPRGQGLNTEAFF.